The next 27 T cell receptor beta chains were all read from a single sample in a study of blood T cell repertoires in COVID-19. Assay used: immunoSEQ multiplex PCR; TCRdb lists only in-frame clones, some missing. The sample lists 400,000 or so clones, roughly nine tenths occurring once. Sequencing used PBMCs or T cells enriched from blood (not recorded which). The receptors were gathered from a man aged 30 to 39 who had recovered from COVID-19.

The chain joins TRBV6-4 to TRBJ2-3; the match to TRBD2 covers 10 bases. The germline gives CDR1 MRHNA, CDR2 SNTAGT. The CDR3 runs 15 residues. Trimming cost V 5 bases and J 2 bases; bases outside gene matches: 4. CDR3 amino acids: CASSFGLADTDTQYF. The CDR3, as DNA: TGTGCCAGCAGTTTTGGACTAGCGGACACAGATACGCAGTATTTT.

The rearrangement joins TRBV6-5 to TRBJ1-2, with 8 bases matching TRBD1. Germline V gene lookup returns CDR1 MNHEY and CDR2 SVGAGI. V gave up 7 bases and J gave up 8 bases; unmatched junction bases: 12. The CDR3 covers 14 residues. CDR3 coding DNA: TGTGCCAGCACCGAGGACAGGGTGGGTGGAGGCTACACCTTC. This sequence encodes CASTEDRVGGGYTF.

The J gene is TRBJ2-7, the V gene TRBV2, with TRBD2 matching over 9 bases. This CDR3 contains 14 residues. V trimming: 6 bases; J trimming: 3 bases; junction bases outside the gene matches: 6. Germline assignment: CDR1 SNHLY and CDR2 FYNNEI. As DNA, the CDR3 is TGTGCCAGCAGCGCGGGGGGGCGCTTCTACGAGCAGTACTTC. Amino acid sequence: CASSAGGRFYEQYF.

The V gene is TRBV3-1 (or the pseudogene TRBV3-2), the J gene TRBJ2-3, with TRBD2 matching 9 bases. This CDR3 comprises 15 residues. J lost 0 bases, V lost 10 bases, and 8 bases had no gene match. Germline lookup yields CDR1 LGHDT and CDR2 YNNKEL (reference sequence). CDR3 in amino acids: CATRAGGSSTDTQYF. The CDR3 nucleotides are TGTGCCACCCGAGCGGGAGGATCTAGCACAGATACGCAGTATTTT.

This chain connects TRBV15 to TRBJ2-7; 7 nucleotides match TRBD2. The J segment lost 3 bases and the V segment lost 4 bases, leaving 9 bases of the junction unmatched. Germline-derived CDR1 and CDR2 are LNHNV and YYDKDF (reference sequence). The CDR3 is 15 residues long. CDR3 sequence reads: CATSNPSGRYYEQYF. The CDR3 coding sequence is TGTGCCACCAGCAATCCTAGCGGAAGATACTACGAGCAGTACTTC.

The chain has TRBV5-1 and TRBJ2-7; 9 positions match TRBD1. The V gene's germline CDR1 is SGHRS and CDR2 YFSETQ. Losses at the gene ends were 3 bases for V and 3 bases for J; bases not matched to a gene: 7. This CDR3 has 15 residues. CDR3 bases: TGCGCCAGCAGCTATGGACAGGGGAGTATCTACGAGCAGTACTTC. Amino acid sequence: CASSYGQGSIYEQYF. The full variable domain, completed using reference TRBV5-1 and TRBJ2-7, is KAGVTQTPRYLIKTRGQQVTLSCSPISGHRSVSWYQQTPGQGLQFLFEYFSETQRNKGNFPGRFSGRQFSNSRSEMNVSTLELGDSALYLCASSYGQGSIYEQYFGPGTRLTVT.

This clone was seen just once. CDR3 loop: CASSPAKAGAYEQYF. Written as DNA, the CDR3 is TGTGCCAGCTCACCGGCTAAGGCAGGGGCCTACGAGCAGTACTTC. V and J are TRBV18 and TRBJ2-7, with a possible D match to TRBD1 (6 bases). The CDR3 is 15 residues long. Germline V gives CDR1 KGHSH, CDR2 LQKENI. The V and J ends lost 3 bases and 2 bases respectively, with 14 bases between them.

This chain joins TRBV5-5 and TRBJ1-2, with D possibly TRBD1 on 5 matching bases. CDR1 SGHKS and CDR2 YYEKEE come from the germline V gene (reference sequence). This CDR3 contains 16 residues. V gave up 4 bases and J gave up 4 bases, with 20 bases separating them. The CDR3 region is CASSPGVGSSGYGYTF. In DNA form, the CDR3 reads TGTGCCAGCAGCCCGGGGGTCGGGAGCAGCGGCTATGGCTACACCTTC.

This clone has a single count. This chain joins TRBV13 and TRBJ2-5; weak D call: TRBD2 (6 bases). Per the germline V gene, CDR1 is PRHDT and CDR2 is FYEKMQ (reference sequence). Trimming cost V 2 bases and J 7 bases, with 23 bases left between them. The CDR3 has 17 residues. The CDR3 sequence is CASSLLLRWGEVGTQYF. Here the CDR3 DNA reads TGTGCCAGCAGCTTACTTCTCCGTTGGGGGGAGGTCGGGACCCAGTACTTC.

The rearrangement uses TRBV28 and TRBJ1-4; D is uncertain. V was shortened by 6 bases and J by 9 bases, with 17 bases between the two germline ends. In germline, CDR1 is MDHEN, CDR2 SYDVKM. This CDR3 is 14 amino acids long. CDR3 sequence reads: CASSSFRGVKKLFF. The CDR3 nucleotides read TGTGCCAGCAGCTCCTTTCGCGGGGTTAAAAAACTGTTTTTT.

This sequence joins TRBV12-3 or TRBV12-4 and TRBJ2-5, with TRBD2 as a possible D gene (6 bases). V dropped 8 bases and J dropped 6 bases, with 16 bases sitting between them. This CDR3 region has 13 residues. CDR3 nucleotides: TGTGCCAGCCATCAGGGTAGCGGAAAGACCCAGTACTTC. Its protein product is CASHQGSGKTQYF.

This clone appeared a single time. The CDR3 DNA sequence: TGCGCCAGCAGCACACATGACAGGGCCACTGAAGCTTTCTTT. Its protein is CASSTHDRATEAFF. The rearrangement uses TRBV5-1 and TRBJ1-1; 7 nucleotides line up with TRBD1. J lost 4 bases, V lost 4 bases, and 7 bases had no gene match. This CDR3 is built from 14 residues. Germline CDR1 SGHRS, CDR2 YFSETQ.

The gene calls are TRBV3-1 (or the pseudogene TRBV3-2) and TRBJ2-1, with D unclear. V lost 0 bases and J 0 bases, leaving 15 bases between the germline ends. The germline gives CDR1 LGHDT, CDR2 YNNKEL (reference sequence). The CDR3 is 18 amino acids. In DNA form, the CDR3 reads TGTGCCAGCAGCCAAGATAGGAACGGAGAAAGCTCCTACAATGAGCAGTTCTTC. This gives the protein CASSQDRNGESSYNEQFF.

The chain recombines TRBV20-1 with TRBJ1-2, with D hard to call. CDR3 size: 11 residues. From germline, CDR1 is DFQATT and CDR2 SNEGSKA (reference sequence). CDR3 region: CLPHINYGYTF. The CDR3 bases are TGCCTCCCCCACATTAACTATGGCTACACCTTC.

The chain employs TRBV10-3 and TRBJ2-7; a possible D gene is TRBD1 (5 bases). V was cut by 5 bases and J by 4 bases, with 12 bases left in between. Germline V gene lookup returns CDR1 ENHRY and CDR2 SYGVKD. The CDR3 extends over 13 amino acids. Written as DNA, the CDR3 is TGTGCCATCAGTTACTTGGGGCAATACGAGCAGTACTTC. Protein sequence: CAISYLGQYEQYF.

This sequence joins TRBV18 and TRBJ1-4; tentative D call: TRBD1 (5 bases). The CDR3 covers 15 residues. Deletions cut 2 bases from V and 10 bases from J, with 17 bases between. CDR1 and CDR2 from the germline V gene are KGHSH and LQKENI. The CDR3 spells CASSPNRDSKGKLFF. The DNA of the CDR3 is TGTGCCAGCTCACCAAACCGGGACTCGAAGGGAAAACTGTTTTTT.

The chain joins TRBV18 to TRBJ2-7; D might be TRBD2 (6 bases). Germline-derived CDR1 and CDR2 are KGHSH and LQKENI. The V gene lost 6 bases and the J gene lost 2 bases, with 17 bases spanning the gap. The length of the CDR3 is 15 residues. The CDR3 DNA follows: TGTGCCAGCTCGGGCGGGCGGGACCTAGCCTACGAGCAGTACTTC. It encodes CASSGGRDLAYEQYF.

The chain carries TRBV28 and TRBJ2-3, with 12 bases aligning to TRBD2. V lost 5 bases, J lost 8 bases, and 11 bases stayed unmatched. CDR1 and CDR2 (germline): MDHEN, SYDVKM. This CDR3 is 16 amino acids long. This CDR3 reads CASSPAGLAGPITQYF. In DNA, the CDR3 is TGTGCCAGCAGTCCAGCTGGACTAGCGGGGCCTATTACGCAGTATTTT.

The genes are TRBV12-3 or TRBV12-4 and TRBJ1-2; possible D gene TRBD1, 5 bases. The CDR3 runs 12 residues. Trimming removed 6 bases from V and 6 bases from J, with 11 bases in between. The CDR3 bases are TGTGCCAGCAGCCAGGGTGGCGATGGCTACACCTTC. Translating it yields CASSQGGDGYTF.

This clone was observed a few times. The chain employs TRBV12-3 or TRBV12-4 and TRBJ1-1, with 8 positions matching TRBD1. CDR3 length: 11 amino acids. The junction had 3 bases not matched to a gene; V was cut back by 7 bases and J by 8 bases. CDR3 nucleotides: TGTGCCAGCACCAGGGGGCGGGAAGCTTTCTTT. Its translation: CASTRGREAFF.

The chain recombines TRBV2 with TRBJ1-6; 7 bases align to TRBD1. The V segment lost 10 bases and the J segment 7 bases; nucleotides outside the gene matches: 7. This CDR3 contains 13 residues. In germline, CDR1 is SNHLY, CDR2 FYNNEI. The CDR3 coding sequence is TGTGCCATCCGGACAGGCGGGAATTCACCCCTCCACTTT. Its translation: CAIRTGGNSPLHF.

The chain has TRBV28 and TRBJ1-4; D uncertain. Germline-derived CDR1 and CDR2 are MDHEN and SYDVKM. Trimming took off 4 bases at V and 3 bases at J, with 15 bases between the two ends. The CDR3 spans 16 residues. The CDR3, as DNA: TGTGCCAGCAGTTGGGCGCGAGATGATCCTAATGAAAAACTGTTTTTT. As protein: CASSWARDDPNEKLFF.

The chain is built from TRBV25-1 and TRBJ2-2, with a possible D match to TRBD1 (6 bases). The V end was cut by 4 bases, the J end by 4 bases, with 10 bases between. CDR1 is MGHDK, CDR2 SYGVNS, per germline. CDR3 length equals 14 residues. CDR3 DNA sequence: TGTGCCAGCAGTGGCAGGGGTGGCACCGGGGAGCTGTTTTTT. Encoded protein: CASSGRGGTGELFF.

The CDR3 here is CASSPQGVGYEQYF. The CDR3 nucleotides read TGTGCCAGCAGTCCACAGGGGGTAGGCTACGAGCAGTACTTC. V is TRBV28 and J is TRBJ2-7; 8 bases are a match to TRBD1. The CDR3 contains 14 residues. Germline V gene data show CDR1 as MDHEN and CDR2 as SYDVKM. V was pared by 5 bases and J by 3 bases, with 6 bases of the junction left unmatched. The complete variable domain, with remaining parts taken from reference TRBV28 and TRBJ2-7, reads DVKVTQSSRYLVKRTGEKVFLECVQDMDHENMFWYRQDPGLGLRLIYFSYDVKMKEKGDIPEGYSVSREKKERFSLILESASTNQTSMYLCASSPQGVGYEQYFGPGTRLTVT.

This chain uses TRBV7-2 with TRBJ2-3; 7 nucleotides match TRBD2. The junction had 2 bases not matched to a gene; V was cut back by 2 bases and J by 6 bases. Germline CDR1 SGHTA, CDR2 FQGNSA. This CDR3 contains 13 residues. The CDR3 nucleotides read TGTGCCAGCAGCTTAAGCGGGACGGATACGCAGTATTTT. Protein: CASSLSGTDTQYF.

V and J are TRBV27 and TRBJ2-7; possibly TRBD2 for D (5 bases). The germline gives CDR1 MNHEY, CDR2 SMNVEV (reference sequence). Trimming shortened V by 4 bases and J by 2 bases, and 9 bases separated the two germline ends. CDR3 length: 13 amino acids. For the CDR3, the DNA is TGTGCCAGCAGTTATAGCGTAACCTACGAGCAGTACTTC. Its translation is CASSYSVTYEQYF.

The chain combines TRBV29-1 with TRBJ2-5; 9 bases map to TRBD1. J lost 0 bases, V lost 6 bases, and 5 bases had no gene match. Per the germline V gene, CDR1 is SQVTM and CDR2 is ANQGSEA. The CDR3 length is 14 residues. CDR3 in amino acids: CSVAGTGYQETQYF. The CDR3 DNA follows: TGCAGCGTGGCCGGGACAGGGTACCAAGAGACCCAGTACTTC.